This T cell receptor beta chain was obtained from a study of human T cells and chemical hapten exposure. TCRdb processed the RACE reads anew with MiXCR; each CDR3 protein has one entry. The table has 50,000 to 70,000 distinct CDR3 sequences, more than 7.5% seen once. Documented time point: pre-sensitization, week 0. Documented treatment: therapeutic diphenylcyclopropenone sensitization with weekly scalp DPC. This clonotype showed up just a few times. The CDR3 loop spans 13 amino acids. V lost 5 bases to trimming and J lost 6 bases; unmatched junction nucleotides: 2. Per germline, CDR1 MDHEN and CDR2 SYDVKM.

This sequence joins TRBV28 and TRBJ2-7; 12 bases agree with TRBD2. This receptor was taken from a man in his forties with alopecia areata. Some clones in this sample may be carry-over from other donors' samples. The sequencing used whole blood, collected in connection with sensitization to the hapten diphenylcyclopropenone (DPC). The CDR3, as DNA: TGTGCCAGCAGTCCGGGACTAGCGGGCGAGCAGTACTTC. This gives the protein CASSPGLAGEQYF.